This T cell receptor (beta chain) was sequenced in a study of blood T cell repertoires in COVID-19. In the study overall: Samples of COVID-19 (acute and convalescent) were obtained from the United States, Italy and Spain. Sources were T cells, B-cell-depleted T cells, or PBMCs; the material itself was cDNA or gDNA.

The germline V and J ends were trimmed by 4 bases and 2 bases, with 12 bases remaining between them. Germline V lookup: CDR1 MNHEY, CDR2 SVGAGI. The CDR3 has 14 amino acids. As handled by the study authors: Reference gene primer amplification yielded estimated nucleated cell counts. Only in-frame clones appear in the TCRdb table, and some are missing; sequencing was by immunoSEQ multiplex PCR. That table is the source of V, J and clone size, and D and trimming were worked out from the DNA. The table has about 60,000 clones, roughly 85% seen once; the top ten hold more than 1%. What was sequenced was peripheral blood. The TCR was taken from a man aged 40-55 years with acute or convalescent COVID-19. This chain links TRBV6-5 with TRBJ2-7; weak D call: TRBD1 (6 bases). The CDR3 protein is CASSWSQGPYEQYF. CDR3 bases: TGTGCCAGCAGTTGGTCACAGGGCCCCTACGAGCAGTACTTC.